These 26 T cell receptor beta chains came from one sample sequenced in a study of neurological immune-mediated disorders. From the 5' RACE reads, TCRdb called clonotypes with MiXCR, one entry per CDR3 protein. The sample lists roughly 15,000 distinct CDR3 sequences; approximately 3.7% were seen once. The sequenced sample was CD8+ T cells from blood. These receptors were collected from a woman between 40 and 50 years old in good health.

The sample holds many counts of this clonotype. This sequence joins TRBV20-1 and TRBJ2-7, with 8 bases aligning to TRBD2. The CDR3 extends over 14 amino acids. Looked up from germline, CDR1 is DFQATT and CDR2 is SNEGSKA (reference sequence). The V and J ends lost 7 bases and 4 bases, in that order; junction bases with no gene match: 12. CDR3 sequence: CSVVTSGSGYEQYF. CDR3 bases: TGCAGTGTGGTCACCAGCGGGAGCGGGTACGAGCAGTACTTC.

This clonotype was seen at least ten times. This chain joins TRBV4-1 and TRBJ1-1; D is uncertain. This CDR3 region has 15 residues. V lost 1 base and J 1 base, leaving 10 bases between the germline ends. Per germline, CDR1 MGHRA and CDR2 YSYEKL. The CDR3 loop reads CASSQGYGGNTEAFF. CDR3 coding DNA: TGCGCCAGCAGCCAAGGATACGGTGGGAACACTGAAGCTTTCTTT.

This clonotype was seen many times. The rearrangement uses TRBV7-2 and TRBJ2-3; 7 nucleotides line up with TRBD2. The CDR3 sequence is 16 residues long. Germline CDR1 is SGHTA and CDR2 is FQGNSA. V shed 5 bases, J shed 2 bases, and the junction held 10 bases outside the gene matches. The CDR3 region has the DNA TGTGCCAGCAGCGTAGGAAGCGGGGTTCTCACAGATACGCAGTATTTT. This translates into CASSVGSGVLTDTQYF. Using reference TRBV7-2 and TRBJ2-3 for the parts outside the CDR3, the full variable domain is GAGVSQSPSNKVTEKGKDVELRCDPISGHTALYWYRQSLGQGLEFLIYFQGNSAPDKSGLPSDRFSAERTGGSVSTLTIQRTQQEDSAVYLCASSVGSGVLTDTQYFGPGTRLTVL.

There are many counts of this clonotype. V and J are TRBV20-1 and TRBJ2-2; the D is unclear. The CDR3 spans 13 residues. V was trimmed by 5 bases and J by 7 bases, leaving 14 bases between them. Germline V gene lookup returns CDR1 DFQATT and CDR2 SNEGSKA (reference sequence). CDR3 region: CSADPYASGELFF. CDR3 DNA sequence: TGCAGTGCTGACCCGTATGCGAGCGGGGAGCTGTTTTTT.

Within the sample, this clonotype is medium-sized. This chain connects TRBV20-1 to TRBJ1-6; 10 nucleotides agree with TRBD1. Germline-derived CDR1 and CDR2 are DFQATT and SNEGSKA (reference sequence). There are 16 residues in the CDR3. The V gene end was trimmed by 5 bases and the J gene end by 7 bases; junction bases not matched to a gene: 11. The CDR3 DNA sequence: TGCAGTGCTTCTATTGGGACAGGGGAAATAAATTCACCCCTCCACTTT. Its protein product is CSASIGTGEINSPLHF.

On this clonotype: This clone may be a read error of a much larger clone one base away. The chain recombines TRBV20-1 with TRBJ1-1, with TRBD1 identical over 7 bases. The ends lost 6 bases at V and 4 bases at J; junction bases unmatched: 11. This CDR3 comprises 14 residues. Germline CDR1 is DFQATT and CDR2 is SNEGSKA (reference sequence). CDR3 loop: CSANQADRITEAFF. The CDR3 region has the DNA TGCAGTGCCAACCAGGCGGACAGGATCACTGAAGCTTTCTTT.

Ten or more counts support this clonotype. The rearrangement uses TRBV20-1 and TRBJ2-1; 15 bases agree with TRBD2. The CDR3 is 19 residues long. CDR1 is DFQATT, CDR2 SNEGSKA, per germline (reference sequence). Trimming cost V 5 bases and J 4 bases; bases outside gene matches: 15. The CDR3 DNA is TGCAGTGCTTCGGGACTAGCGGGAGGTGGTTTGGGTTTTTACAATGAGCAGTTCTTC. Translated: CSASGLAGGGLGFYNEQFF.

This clonotype was seen at least ten times. J is TRBJ2-7 and V is TRBV27; the D is unclear. The germline V gene encodes CDR1 MNHEY and CDR2 SMNVEV (reference sequence). The V end lost 3 bases, the J end lost 4 bases, and 13 bases lay between the germline ends. This CDR3 spans 14 amino acids. The chain's CDR3 is CASSFAAGVYEQYF. CDR3 nucleotides: TGTGCCAGCAGTTTCGCTGCCGGAGTATACGAGCAGTACTTC.

This clonotype was observed at least ten times. CDR3 amino acids: CASSSGTFYGYTF. The CDR3 region has the DNA TGTGCCAGCAGTTCTGGGACTTTCTACGGCTACACCTTC. J is TRBJ1-2 and V is TRBV27, with D possibly TRBD1 on 5 matching bases. The germline V gene encodes CDR1 MNHEY and CDR2 SMNVEV (reference sequence). Trimming left V 4 bases short and J 8 bases short, with 14 bases between. The CDR3 sequence is 13 residues long.

There are many counts of this clonotype. This chain uses TRBV4-1 with TRBJ2-1; 7 bases are shared with TRBD2. After removal of 0 bases from V and 6 bases from J, the junction contained 11 bases not matched to a gene. The CDR3 has 17 residues. Germline CDR1 reads MGHRA; CDR2 reads YSYEKL. The CDR3 sequence is CASSQDYAGASVNEQFF. The CDR3 DNA reads as TGCGCCAGCAGCCAAGATTACGCGGGAGCGTCGGTCAATGAGCAGTTCTTC.

There are many counts of this clonotype. This chain connects TRBV7-9 to TRBJ1-4, with D maybe TRBD1 (6 bases). Between the trimmed V and J ends, which lost 5 bases and 8 bases, there was a span of 15 bases. The germline CDR1 and CDR2 sequences are SEHNR and FQNEAQ (reference sequence). This CDR3 is built from 14 residues. The CDR3 sequence: CASSHMDSGEKLFF. CDR3 in DNA: TGTGCCAGCAGCCACATGGACAGTGGGGAAAAACTGTTTTTT.

This clonotype was seen repeatedly, ten times or more. V is TRBV6-5 and J is TRBJ2-7, with unresolved D. The germline gives CDR1 MNHEY, CDR2 SVGAGI. Trimming removed 2 bases at V and 3 bases at J, with 17 bases between. The CDR3 runs to 16 residues. The DNA for the CDR3 is TGTGCCAGCAGTTACGTCGAGGCCCGAATACTCTACGAGCAGTACTTC. The encoded protein is CASSYVEARILYEQYF.

This clonotype was seen repeatedly, ten times or more. The rearrangement links TRBV6-4 to TRBJ2-3; 11 bases fit TRBD2. Trimming cost V 6 bases and J 2 bases; bases outside gene matches: 7. Germline V CDR1 and CDR2: MRHNA, SNTAGT. This CDR3 has 16 residues. The CDR3, as DNA: TGTGCCAGCAGCGCTGGGACTAGCGGCTCCACAGATACGCAGTATTTT. Its protein is CASSAGTSGSTDTQYF.

At least ten counts were recorded for this clonotype. This chain links TRBV5-1 with TRBJ2-3; 8 bases align to TRBD2. This CDR3 has 14 residues. Trimming removed 2 bases from V and 4 bases from J; junction bases left unmatched: 3. Germline V gives CDR1 SGHRS, CDR2 YFSETQ. The DNA for the CDR3 is TGCGCCAGCAGCTTCGAAGCGGGAGCAGATACGCAGTATTTT. Protein sequence: CASSFEAGADTQYF.

This clonotype has at least ten counts. The rearrangement joins TRBV25-1 to TRBJ2-7; weak D call: TRBD1 (6 bases). CDR1 is MGHDK, CDR2 SYGVNS, per germline. Trimming stripped 5 bases from V and 5 bases from J, with 16 bases between. The CDR3 covers 14 residues. The CDR3 loop is CASSRWGRGNEQYF. Written as DNA, the CDR3 is TGTGCCAGCAGTAGATGGGGCAGGGGAAACGAGCAGTACTTC.

This clonotype is medium-sized (0.01 to 0.1%) by share. V is TRBV5-5 and J is TRBJ1-5; tentative D call: TRBD1 (5 bases). With 4 bases removed from V and 6 bases from J, the gap between germline ends came to 14 bases. CDR3 size: 14 residues. Germline loops: CDR1 SGHKS, CDR2 YYEKEE (reference sequence). CDR3 amino acids: CASSPGMGGQPQHF. The CDR3 region has the DNA TGTGCCAGCAGCCCAGGGATGGGTGGTCAGCCCCAGCATTTT.

This clonotype was found many times. V usage is TRBV5-8 and J usage is TRBJ2-3, with TRBD2 matching over 7 bases. V lost 0 bases and J lost 6; bases outside the gene matches: 13. The length of the CDR3 is 17 residues. The germline V gene has CDR1 SGHTS and CDR2 YDEGEE. CDR3 DNA: TGTGCCAGCAGCTTGGGAATTAGGACTAGTAGTTTGGATACGCAGTATTTT. Protein: CASSLGIRTSSLDTQYF.

This clonotype was counted ten times or more. The chain employs TRBV28 and TRBJ2-5; D is unresolved. The CDR3 runs 14 residues. Trimming cost V 6 bases and J 2 bases, with 13 bases left between them. CDR1 and CDR2 (germline): MDHEN, SYDVKM. CDR3 coding DNA: TGTGCCAGCAGCTACCCGGCCGGACAAGAGACCCAGTACTTC. Translated: CASSYPAGQETQYF.

This clonotype was seen at least ten times. The chain couples TRBV5-5 to TRBJ2-3; 10 bases line up with TRBD2. V lost 4 bases and J lost 3; bases outside the gene matches: 8. Germline CDR1 SGHKS, CDR2 YYEKEE (reference sequence). This CDR3 has 16 residues. CDR3 sequence (DNA): TGTGCCAGCAGCCCCCCTAGCGGGAGTTTGACAGATACGCAGTATTTT. This gives the protein CASSPPSGSLTDTQYF.

This clonotype was counted ten times or more. This chain joins TRBV10-3 and TRBJ2-2; D unresolved. Between the trimmed V and J ends, which lost 0 bases and 5 bases, there was a span of 4 bases. The CDR3 is made up of 13 amino acids. CDR1 is ENHRY and CDR2 is SYGVKD in the germline V gene. CDR3 sequence: CAISESRTGELFF. In nucleotides, the CDR3 is TGTGCCATCAGTGAGTCACGGACCGGGGAGCTGTTTTTT.

The table lists this clonotype with many counts. The chain is built from TRBV28 and TRBJ1-6; weak D call: TRBD1 (5 bases). This CDR3 is 15 amino acids long. With 0 bases removed from V and 10 bases from J, the gap between germline ends came to 13 bases. Per germline, CDR1 MDHEN and CDR2 SYDVKM. CDR3 in amino acids: CASSLWGEGTSPLHF. The CDR3 DNA reads TGTGCCAGCAGTTTATGGGGGGAGGGGACGTCACCCCTCCACTTT. The whole variable domain, remainder taken from reference TRBV28 and TRBJ1-6, is DVKVTQSSRYLVKRTGEKVFLECVQDMDHENMFWYRQDPGLGLRLIYFSYDVKMKEKGDIPEGYSVSREKKERFSLILESASTNQTSMYLCASSLWGEGTSPLHFGNGTRLTVT.

The table lists this clonotype with many counts. This chain connects TRBV18 to TRBJ2-7; the match to TRBD1 covers 9 bases. With 2 bases clipped from V and 7 bases from J, the junction kept 3 bases outside the gene matches. The germline V gene encodes CDR1 KGHSH and CDR2 LQKENI. CDR3 length equals 13 residues. In nucleotides, the CDR3 is TGTGCCAGCTCACCATGGGACAGGGATGAGCAGTACTTC. Its translation: CASSPWDRDEQYF.

The chain recombines TRBV10-3 with TRBJ1-1; tentative D call: TRBD1 (5 bases). CDR1 is ENHRY, CDR2 SYGVKD, per germline. Between the trimmed V and J ends, which lost 2 bases and 7 bases, there was a span of 14 bases. This CDR3 is built from 14 residues. Written as DNA, the CDR3 is TGTGCCATCAGTGAGGTGACCCTAGGACATGAAGCTTTCTTT. Translating gives CAISEVTLGHEAFF.

This clonotype has at least ten counts. V is TRBV5-5 and J is TRBJ2-2; D possibly corresponds to TRBD2 (7 bases). The V end lost 4 bases, the J end lost 4 bases, and 17 bases lay between the germline ends. The CDR3 runs 16 residues. CDR1 is SGHKS and CDR2 is YYEKEE in the germline V gene (reference sequence). The CDR3 loop is CASSPLGGGGTGELFF. CDR3 bases: TGTGCCAGCAGCCCCTTGGGGGGGGGCGGCACCGGGGAGCTGTTTTTT.

This clonotype has a count of ten or more. The chain links TRBV29-1 to TRBJ1-5, with 7 bases that match TRBD1. Germline CDR1 is SQVTM and CDR2 is ANQGSEA. CDR3 length equals 16 residues. The ends lost 7 bases at V and 1 base at J; junction bases unmatched: 13. CDR3 region: CSAPLGTDKSNQPQHF. The CDR3 coding sequence is TGCAGCGCACCCCTTGGGACAGACAAGAGCAATCAGCCCCAGCATTTT.

At least ten counts were recorded for this clonotype. V usage is TRBV27 and J usage is TRBJ1-1, with D maybe TRBD1 (6 bases). V dropped 3 bases and J dropped 7 bases, with 15 bases sitting between them. Germline V CDR1 and CDR2: MNHEY, SMNVEV (reference sequence). The CDR3 contains 14 residues. The CDR3 region has the DNA TGTGCCAGCAGTTTCCTTGGGGCAGGGGTTGAAGCTTTCTTT. Encoded protein: CASSFLGAGVEAFF.